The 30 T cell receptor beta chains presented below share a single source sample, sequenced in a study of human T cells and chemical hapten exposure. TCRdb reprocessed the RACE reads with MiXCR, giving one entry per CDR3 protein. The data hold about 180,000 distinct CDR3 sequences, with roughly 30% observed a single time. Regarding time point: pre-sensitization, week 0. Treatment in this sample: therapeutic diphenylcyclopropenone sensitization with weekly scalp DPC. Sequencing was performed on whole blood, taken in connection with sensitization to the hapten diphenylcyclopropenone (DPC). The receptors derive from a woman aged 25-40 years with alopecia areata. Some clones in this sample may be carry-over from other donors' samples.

The CDR3 DNA follows: TGTGCCAGCAGCTATGCGACAGGGAGGCTCACTGAAGCTTTCTTT. Residues: CASSYATGRLTEAFF. The J gene is TRBJ1-1, the V gene TRBV5-4; 7 bases are a match to TRBD1. CDR1 and CDR2 from the germline V gene are SGHNT and YYREEE (reference sequence). CDR3 size: 15 residues. Losses at the gene ends were 3 bases for V and 4 bases for J; bases not matched to a gene: 9.

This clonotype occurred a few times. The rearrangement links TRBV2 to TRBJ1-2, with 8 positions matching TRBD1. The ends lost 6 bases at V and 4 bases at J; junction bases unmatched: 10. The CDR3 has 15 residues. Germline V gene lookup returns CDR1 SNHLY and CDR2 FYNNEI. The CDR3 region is CASSPDRAAGYGYTF. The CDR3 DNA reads TGTGCCAGCAGCCCGGACAGGGCGGCGGGCTATGGCTACACCTTC.

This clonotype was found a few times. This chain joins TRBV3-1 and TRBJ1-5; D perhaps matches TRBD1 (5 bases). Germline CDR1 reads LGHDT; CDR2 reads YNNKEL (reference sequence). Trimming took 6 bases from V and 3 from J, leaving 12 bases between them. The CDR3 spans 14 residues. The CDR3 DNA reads TGTGCCAGCAGTTTCCGCAGGGCCAATCAGCCCCAGCATTTT. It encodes CASSFRRANQPQHF.

The CDR3 spells CASSAVGGSNQPQHF. For the CDR3, the DNA is TGTGCCAGTAGTGCCGTTGGGGGGAGCAATCAGCCCCAGCATTTT. The chain couples TRBV19 to TRBJ1-5; perhaps TRBD1 as D (5 bases). The CDR3 covers 15 residues. Germline CDR1 reads LNHDA; CDR2 reads SQIVND (reference sequence). V was trimmed by 5 bases and J by 1 base, leaving 12 bases between them.

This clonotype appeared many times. CDR3 residues: CASSFRDGHNEKLFF. For the CDR3, the DNA is TGTGCCAGCAGCTTCCGGGACGGACATAATGAAAAACTGTTTTTT. The chain employs TRBV11-1 and TRBJ1-4; tentative D call: TRBD1 (5 bases). V lost 3 bases and J 4 bases, leaving 12 bases between the germline ends. Germline assignment: CDR1 SGHAT and CDR2 FQDESV (reference sequence). The CDR3 extends over 15 amino acids.

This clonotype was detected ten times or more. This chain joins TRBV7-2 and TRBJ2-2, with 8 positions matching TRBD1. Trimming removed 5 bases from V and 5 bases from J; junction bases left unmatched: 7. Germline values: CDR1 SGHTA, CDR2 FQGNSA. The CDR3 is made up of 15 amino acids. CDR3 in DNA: TGTGCCAGCAGCAGACAGGGGTTGGGGACCGGGGAGCTGTTTTTT. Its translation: CASSRQGLGTGELFF.

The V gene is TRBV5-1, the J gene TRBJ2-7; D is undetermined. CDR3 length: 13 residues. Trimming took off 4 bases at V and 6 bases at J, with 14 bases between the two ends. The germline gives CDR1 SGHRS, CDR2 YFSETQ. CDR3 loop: CASSPGSTPEQYF. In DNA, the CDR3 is TGCGCCAGCAGCCCCGGATCGACACCCGAGCAGTACTTC. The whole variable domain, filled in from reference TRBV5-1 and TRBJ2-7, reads KAGVTQTPRYLIKTRGQQVTLSCSPISGHRSVSWYQQTPGQGLQFLFEYFSETQRNKGNFPGRFSGRQFSNSRSEMNVSTLELGDSALYLCASSPGSTPEQYFGPGTRLTVT.

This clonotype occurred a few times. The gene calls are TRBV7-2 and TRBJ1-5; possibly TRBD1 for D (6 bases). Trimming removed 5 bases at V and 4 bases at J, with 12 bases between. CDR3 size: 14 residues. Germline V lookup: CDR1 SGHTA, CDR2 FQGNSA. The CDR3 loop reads CASSPDRINQPQHF. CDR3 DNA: TGTGCCAGCAGCCCCGACAGGATAAATCAGCCCCAGCATTTT. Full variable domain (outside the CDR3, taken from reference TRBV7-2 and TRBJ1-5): GAGVSQSPSNKVTEKGKDVELRCDPISGHTALYWYRQSLGQGLEFLIYFQGNSAPDKSGLPSDRFSAERTGGSVSTLTIQRTQQEDSAVYLCASSPDRINQPQHFGDGTRLSIL.

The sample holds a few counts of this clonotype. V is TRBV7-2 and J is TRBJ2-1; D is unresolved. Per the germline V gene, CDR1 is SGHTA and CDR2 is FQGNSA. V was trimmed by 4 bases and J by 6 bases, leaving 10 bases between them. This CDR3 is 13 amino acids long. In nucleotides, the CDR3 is TGTGCCAGCAGCTACCCGATGGGCAATGAGCAGTTCTTC. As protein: CASSYPMGNEQFF. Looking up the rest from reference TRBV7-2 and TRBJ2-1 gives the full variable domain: GAGVSQSPSNKVTEKGKDVELRCDPISGHTALYWYRQSLGQGLEFLIYFQGNSAPDKSGLPSDRFSAERTGGSVSTLTIQRTQQEDSAVYLCASSYPMGNEQFFGPGTRLTVL.

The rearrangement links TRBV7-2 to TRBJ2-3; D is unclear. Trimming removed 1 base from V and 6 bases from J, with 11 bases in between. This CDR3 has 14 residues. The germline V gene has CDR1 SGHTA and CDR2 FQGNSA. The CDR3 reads CASSLDWGTDTQYF. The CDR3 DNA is TGTGCCAGCAGCTTAGATTGGGGTACGGATACGCAGTATTTT. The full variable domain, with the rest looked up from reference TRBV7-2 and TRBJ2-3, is GAGVSQSPSNKVTEKGKDVELRCDPISGHTALYWYRQSLGQGLEFLIYFQGNSAPDKSGLPSDRFSAERTGGSVSTLTIQRTQQEDSAVYLCASSLDWGTDTQYFGPGTRLTVL.

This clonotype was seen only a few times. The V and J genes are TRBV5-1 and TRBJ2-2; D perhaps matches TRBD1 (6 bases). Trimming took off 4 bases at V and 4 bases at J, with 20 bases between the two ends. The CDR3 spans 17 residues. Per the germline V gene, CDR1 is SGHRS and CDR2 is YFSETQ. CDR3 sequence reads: CASSPQGTSRVTGELFF. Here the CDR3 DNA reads TGCGCCAGCAGCCCCCAGGGGACCTCACGGGTCACCGGGGAGCTGTTTTTT. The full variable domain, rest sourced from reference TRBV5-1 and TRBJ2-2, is KAGVTQTPRYLIKTRGQQVTLSCSPISGHRSVSWYQQTPGQGLQFLFEYFSETQRNKGNFPGRFSGRQFSNSRSEMNVSTLELGDSALYLCASSPQGTSRVTGELFFGEGSRLTVL.

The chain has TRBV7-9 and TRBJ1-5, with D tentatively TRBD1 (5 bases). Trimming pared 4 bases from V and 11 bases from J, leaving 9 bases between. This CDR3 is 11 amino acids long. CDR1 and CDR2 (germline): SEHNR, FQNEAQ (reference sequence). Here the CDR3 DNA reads TGTGCCAGCAGCTCGCAGGGCTCCCAGCATTTT. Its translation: CASSSQGSQHF.

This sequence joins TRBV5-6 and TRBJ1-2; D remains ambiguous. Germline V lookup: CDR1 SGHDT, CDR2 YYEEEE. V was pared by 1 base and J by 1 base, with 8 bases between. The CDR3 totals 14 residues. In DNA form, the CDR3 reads TGTGCCAGCAGCTTGCCGAGTTTTAACTATGGCTACACCTTC. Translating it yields CASSLPSFNYGYTF.

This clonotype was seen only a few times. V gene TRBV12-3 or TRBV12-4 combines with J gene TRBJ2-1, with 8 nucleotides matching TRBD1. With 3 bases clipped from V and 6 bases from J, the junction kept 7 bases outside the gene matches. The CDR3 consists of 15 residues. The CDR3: CASSFGAGQGNEQFF. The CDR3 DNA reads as TGTGCCAGCAGTTTTGGGGCTGGACAGGGCAATGAGCAGTTCTTC.

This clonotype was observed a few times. The CDR3 bases are TGTGCCAGCCGACTAAGGGCAAGCAATGAGCAGTTCTTC. This encodes CASRLRASNEQFF. The chain couples TRBV27 to TRBJ2-1, with D maybe TRBD2 (5 bases). Germline assignment: CDR1 MNHEY and CDR2 SMNVEV (reference sequence). There are 13 residues in the CDR3. V was cut by 8 bases and J by 6 bases, with 14 bases left in between.

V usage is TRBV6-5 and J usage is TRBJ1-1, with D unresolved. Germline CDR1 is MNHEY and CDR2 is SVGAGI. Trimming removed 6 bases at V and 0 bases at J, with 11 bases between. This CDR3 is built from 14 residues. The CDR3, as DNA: TGTGCCAGCAGCGATATACAGATGAACACTGAAGCTTTCTTT. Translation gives CASSDIQMNTEAFF.

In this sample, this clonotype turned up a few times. CDR3 sequence (DNA): TGCGCCAGCAGCCCAGGAGGCGGGACAGGGGGCCTTAGGAATCAGCCCCAGCATTTT. This sequence encodes CASSPGGGTGGLRNQPQHF. This chain uses TRBV5-1 with TRBJ1-5; 12 nucleotides align to TRBD1. V gave up 4 bases and J gave up 4 bases; unmatched junction bases: 15. Germline CDR1 SGHRS, CDR2 YFSETQ. This CDR3 has 19 amino acids.

CDR3 sequence (DNA): TGTGCCAGCAGGCCGACAGGGGCGACTCAGCCCCAGCATTTT. Protein: CASRPTGATQPQHF. The chain employs TRBV6-6 and TRBJ1-5; TRBD1 aligns across 8 bases. The CDR3 spans 14 residues. Germline trimming cut 6 bases from V and 6 bases from J; bases unmatched to any gene: 7. Per the germline V gene, CDR1 is MNHNY and CDR2 is SVGAGI (reference sequence).

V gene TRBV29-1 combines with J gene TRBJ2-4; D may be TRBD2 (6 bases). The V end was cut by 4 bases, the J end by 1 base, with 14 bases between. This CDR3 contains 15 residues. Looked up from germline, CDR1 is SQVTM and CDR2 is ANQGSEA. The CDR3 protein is CSVVRGLGAKNIQYF. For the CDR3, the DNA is TGCAGCGTTGTACGGGGACTTGGGGCCAAAAACATTCAGTACTTC.

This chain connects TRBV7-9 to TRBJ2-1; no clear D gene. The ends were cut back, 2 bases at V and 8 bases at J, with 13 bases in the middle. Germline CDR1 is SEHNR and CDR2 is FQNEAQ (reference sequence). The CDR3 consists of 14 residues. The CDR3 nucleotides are TGTGCCAGCAGCTTAATGGGGATCGATCATGAGCAGTTCTTC. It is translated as CASSLMGIDHEQFF. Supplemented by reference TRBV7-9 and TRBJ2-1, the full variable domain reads DTGVSQNPRHKITKRGQNVTFRCDPISEHNRLYWYRQTLGQGPEFLTYFQNEAQLEKSRLLSDRFSAERPKGSFSTLEIQRTEQGDSAMYLCASSLMGIDHEQFFGPGTRLTVL.

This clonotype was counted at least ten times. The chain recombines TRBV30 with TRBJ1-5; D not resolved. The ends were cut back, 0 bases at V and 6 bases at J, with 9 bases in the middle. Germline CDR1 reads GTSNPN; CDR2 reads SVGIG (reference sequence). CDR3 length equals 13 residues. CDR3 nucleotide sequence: TGTGCCTGGAGTGTATTGGCCGGTCAGCCCCAGCATTTT. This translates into CAWSVLAGQPQHF.

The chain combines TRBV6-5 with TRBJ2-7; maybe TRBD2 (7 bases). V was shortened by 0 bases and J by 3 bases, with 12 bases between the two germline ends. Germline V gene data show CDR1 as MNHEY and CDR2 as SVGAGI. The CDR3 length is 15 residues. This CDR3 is CASSYSRGGGYEQYF. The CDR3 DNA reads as TGTGCCAGCAGTTACTCCCGGGGAGGGGGCTACGAGCAGTACTTC.

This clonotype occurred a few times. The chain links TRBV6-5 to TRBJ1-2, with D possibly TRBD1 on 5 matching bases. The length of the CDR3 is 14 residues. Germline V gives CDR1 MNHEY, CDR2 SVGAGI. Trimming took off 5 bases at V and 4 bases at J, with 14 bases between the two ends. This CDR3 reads CASSALPTVYGYTF. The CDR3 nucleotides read TGTGCCAGCAGTGCCCTCCCGACAGTCTATGGCTACACCTTC.

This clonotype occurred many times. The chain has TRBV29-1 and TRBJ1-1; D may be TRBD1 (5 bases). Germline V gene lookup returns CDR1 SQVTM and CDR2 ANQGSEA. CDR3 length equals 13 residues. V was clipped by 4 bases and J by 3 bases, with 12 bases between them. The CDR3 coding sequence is TGCAGCGTTGCTAAAGGGGTAGACACTGAAGCTTTCTTT. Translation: CSVAKGVDTEAFF.

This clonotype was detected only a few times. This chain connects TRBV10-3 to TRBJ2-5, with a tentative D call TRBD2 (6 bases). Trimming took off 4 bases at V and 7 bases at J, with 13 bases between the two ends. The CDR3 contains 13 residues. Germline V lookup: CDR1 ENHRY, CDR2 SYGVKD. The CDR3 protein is CAISVAVSGTQYF. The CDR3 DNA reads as TGTGCCATCAGTGTAGCGGTTAGCGGGACCCAGTACTTC.

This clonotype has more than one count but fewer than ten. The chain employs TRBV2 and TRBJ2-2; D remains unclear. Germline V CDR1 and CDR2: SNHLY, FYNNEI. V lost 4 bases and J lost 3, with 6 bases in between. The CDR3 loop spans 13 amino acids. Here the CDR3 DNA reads TGTGCCAGCAGTGGCTCGGACACCGGGGAGCTGTTTTTT. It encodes CASSGSDTGELFF.

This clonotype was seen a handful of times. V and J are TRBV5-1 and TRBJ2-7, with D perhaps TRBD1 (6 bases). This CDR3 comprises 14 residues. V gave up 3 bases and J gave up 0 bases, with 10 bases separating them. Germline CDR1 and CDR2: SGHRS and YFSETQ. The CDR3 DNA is TGCGCCAGCAGCTGGGGGACAAACTCCTACGAGCAGTACTTC. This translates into CASSWGTNSYEQYF.

The CDR3 nucleotides read TGCAGTGCTCTAGCGGGGGGAGAAGAGACCCAGTACTTC. Translation gives CSALAGGEETQYF. The chain combines TRBV20-1 with TRBJ2-5, with 11 positions matching TRBD2. Germline loops: CDR1 DFQATT, CDR2 SNEGSKA (reference sequence). This CDR3 region has 13 residues. J lost 3 bases, V lost 5 bases, and 2 bases had no gene match.

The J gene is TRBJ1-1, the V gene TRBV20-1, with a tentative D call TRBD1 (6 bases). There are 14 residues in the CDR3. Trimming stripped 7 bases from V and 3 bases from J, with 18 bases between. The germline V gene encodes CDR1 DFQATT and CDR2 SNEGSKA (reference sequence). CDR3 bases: TGCAGTGGTAATTCTCAGGGGAGGCACACTGAAGCTTTCTTT. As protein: CSGNSQGRHTEAFF.

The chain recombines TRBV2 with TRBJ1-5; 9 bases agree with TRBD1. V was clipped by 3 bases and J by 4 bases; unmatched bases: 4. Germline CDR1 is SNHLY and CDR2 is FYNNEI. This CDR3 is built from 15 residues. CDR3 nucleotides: TGTGCCAGCAGTGAGGGTGACAGGGGGAATCAGCCCCAGCATTTT. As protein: CASSEGDRGNQPQHF.